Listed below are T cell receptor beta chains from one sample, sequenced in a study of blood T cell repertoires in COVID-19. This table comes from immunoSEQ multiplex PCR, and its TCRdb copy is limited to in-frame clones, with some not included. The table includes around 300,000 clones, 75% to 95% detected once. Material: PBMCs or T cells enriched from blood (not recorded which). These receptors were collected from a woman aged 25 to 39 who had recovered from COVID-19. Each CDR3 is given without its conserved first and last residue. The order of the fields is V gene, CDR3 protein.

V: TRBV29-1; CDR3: SVLDFSRQDEQF
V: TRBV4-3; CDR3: ASSQGFGHLVDEQF
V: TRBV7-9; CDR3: ASSPHLLIQGPDTQY
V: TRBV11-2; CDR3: ATTSYQETQY
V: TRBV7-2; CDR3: ASSLGRDSYNEQF
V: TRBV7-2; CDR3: ASSLGRDSEAF
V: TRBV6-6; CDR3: ASSYRVENIQY
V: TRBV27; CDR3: ASSLASRGITEAF
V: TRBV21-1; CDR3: ASSKRARQISNQPQH
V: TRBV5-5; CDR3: ASSLAPSDAYYEQY
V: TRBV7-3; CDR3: ASSLISGTGSYEQY
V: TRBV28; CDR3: ASSPLRDRVFSPLH
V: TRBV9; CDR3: ASSVGDSGRNTIY
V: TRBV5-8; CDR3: ASSTPRPQH
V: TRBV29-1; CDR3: SSGGPNYGYT
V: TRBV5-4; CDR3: ASSFPGQGEETQY
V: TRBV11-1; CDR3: ASSLAGGRGTEAF
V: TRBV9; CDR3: ASSVRARGTGENQPQH
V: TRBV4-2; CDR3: ASSQERTGFSGNTIY
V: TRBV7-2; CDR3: ASSLVSGRSTNEQF
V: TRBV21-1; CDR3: ASSKVGRTGSSGANVLT
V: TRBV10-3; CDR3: AISRQGSLNTEAF
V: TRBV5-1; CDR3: ASSFNSGTGTGNTIY
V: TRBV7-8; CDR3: ASSLRGRDTEAF
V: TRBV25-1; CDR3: ASSPLNSGWSYNEQF
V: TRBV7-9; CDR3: ASSLGGITDTQY
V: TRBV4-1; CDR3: ASSRIPGTGDGKLF
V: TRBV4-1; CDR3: ASSLLAGGYQETQY
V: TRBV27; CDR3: ASSFSENQPQH
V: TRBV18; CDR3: ASSPALTSDKPGGTQY
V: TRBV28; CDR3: ASRTVDRGGGYT
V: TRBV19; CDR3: ASSMGQANYGYT